This TCR beta chain is from a study of blood T cell repertoires in COVID-19. Study summary: Collection of acute and convalescent COVID-19 samples took place in the United States, Italy and Spain.

In its sample, this clone was seen a few times. V gave up 7 bases and J gave up 7 bases; unmatched junction bases: 11. Germline values: CDR1 SGHTA, CDR2 FQGNSA. The CDR3 length is 15 residues. The protocol was immunoSEQ multiplex PCR, while the TCRdb copy is restricted to in-frame clones and leaves out a portion. The sample includes 180,000 or so clones, 70% to 90% of them seen just once. This TCR derives from a man aged 55 to 69 with acute or convalescent COVID-19. Sequenced input: peripheral blood. The V call is TRBV7-2, the J call TRBJ2-1; TRBD2 agrees at 9 bases. This CDR3 is CASTLGGREKNEQFF. The CDR3 DNA is TGTGCCAGCACCCTTGGCGGGAGGGAAAAAAATGAGCAGTTCTTC.